This TCR beta chain was recorded in a study of blood T cell repertoires in COVID-19. This clone was counted a few times. Per the original methods: Nucleated cell number was recorded as an estimate derived from reference gene primer amplification. Using immunoSEQ multiplex PCR, the repertoire was profiled, and TCRdb retains in-frame clones only, with some absent. D and trimming were read from the DNA, whereas the V and J calls and clone size are those reported in that table. In the table there are 70,000 to 75,000 clones, roughly 80% of which are singletons. After removal of 6 bases from V and 1 base from J, the junction contained 6 bases not matched to a gene. CDR1 is SEHNR, CDR2 FQNEAQ, per germline (reference sequence). The CDR3 covers 16 residues.

The TCR was taken from a woman of 80 years or more with active or convalescent COVID-19. The J gene is TRBJ2-1, the V gene TRBV7-9; 10 bases agree with TRBD1. Sequencing was done on a sample of peripheral blood. The CDR3 DNA sequence: TGTGCCAGCAGTTTTCCGGGACAGGGGTCCTACAATGAGCAGTTCTTC. It codes for CASSFPGQGSYNEQFF.